This TCR beta chain was documented in a study of cytomegalovirus exposure and HLA in healthy donors. On the study more broadly: A data release that came early held tens of millions of unique TCRs from HLA-typed donors.

The primer mix had 60 Vbeta and 13 Jbeta primers. The protocol was immunoSEQ multiplex PCR, while the TCRdb copy is restricted to in-frame clones and leaves out a portion. The sample has 150,000 or so clones, more than 60% seen once. Remarks on this clone: The antigen remains unidentified.

Overall study results and limits: Specificity of three CMV-associated chains for CMV antigens was verified in vitro.

Sequenced sample: PBMCs. This sequence was found in a man aged 25-45 years in good health and CMV-seropositive.

The CDR3 DNA reads TGTGCCAGCAGTGCACTAGCGGGAAGTTACAATGAGCAGTTCTTC. This gives the protein CASSALAGSYNEQFF. The chain employs TRBV25-1 and TRBJ2-1, with 10 bases matching TRBD2. The CDR3 totals 15 residues. With 4 bases clipped from V and 4 bases from J, the junction kept 4 bases outside the gene matches. The germline V gene encodes CDR1 MGHDK and CDR2 SYGVNS.